The 4 T cell receptor beta chains in this list originate from one sample, sequenced in a study of blood T cells in healthy people across ages. The authors ran a second PCR of 7 to 11 cycles using a sample-barcoded 5' primer and a J-beta primer mix. TCRdb passed the 5' RACE reads through MiXCR, listing each CDR3 protein once. Of about 2 million distinct CDR3 sequences listed, 49% are singletons. Sequencing was carried out using blood. These receptors all stem from a woman between 40 and 50 years old in good health.

The chain combines TRBV28 with TRBJ1-5; a weak D match, TRBD1 (5 bases). Germline values: CDR1 MDHEN, CDR2 SYDVKM. The germline V and J ends were trimmed by 3 bases and 6 bases, with 12 bases remaining between them. The CDR3 is 14 residues long. The CDR3 sequence is CASSFVSGTQPQHF. The CDR3 bases are TGTGCCAGCAGTTTTGTGTCCGGGACTCAGCCCCAGCATTTT.

The CDR3 sequence is CSATGPEGQPQHF. Here the CDR3 DNA reads TGCAGTGCTACCGGGCCAGAGGGTCAGCCCCAGCATTTT. The V call is TRBV20-1, the J call TRBJ1-5; D is unclear. The CDR3 is made up of 13 amino acids. V lost 4 bases, J lost 6 bases, and 13 bases lay in between. Germline V gene data show CDR1 as DFQATT and CDR2 as SNEGSKA (reference sequence).

This clonotype was recorded a few times. The junction departs from the called germline gene at one end, perhaps through a read error. The V gene is TRBV7-7, the J gene TRBJ2-6; the D gene is possibly TRBD1 (5 bases). The CDR3 is made up of 16 amino acids. Germline V gives CDR1 SSHAT, CDR2 FNYEAQ (reference sequence). The CDR3 protein is CASSLDGAVGANVLTF. CDR3 DNA: TGTGCTAGCAGCTTAGATGGGGCAGTGGGGGCCAACGTCCTGACTTTC. Based on the CDR3 plus reference TRBV7-7 and TRBJ2-6, the full variable domain is GAGVSQSPRYKVTKRGQDVTLRCDPISSHATLYWYQQALGQGPEFLTYFNYEAQPDKSGLPSDRFSAERPEGSISTLTIQRTEQRDSAMYRCASSLDGAVGANVLTFGAGSRLTVL.

The table lists this clonotype with a count of one. CDR3 DNA sequence: TGCAGTGCTAGAGCTGGGGGTTCACCCCTCCACTTT. Translating it yields CSARAGGSPLHF. V usage is TRBV20-1 and J usage is TRBJ1-6; TRBD1 might be the D (5 bases). The CDR3 consists of 12 residues. Deletions cut 1 base from V and 9 bases from J, with 7 bases between. The germline V gene has CDR1 DFQATT and CDR2 SNEGSKA (reference sequence).